The T cell receptor (beta chain) described here comes from a study of T-cell memory formation after mild COVID-19. Whole-study results and caveats: The second-wave clones peaking on day 37 were not confirmed as SARS-CoV-2-specific. The study detected some responding clones in pre-infection memory, suggesting cross-reactive memory joined.

TCRdb fed the 5' RACE reads into MiXCR, producing one record per CDR3 protein. The table lists some 270,000 distinct CDR3 sequences, over 15% of them singletons. Notes on this clonotype: Its antigen is as yet unknown.

CDR3 size: 16 residues. The germline CDR1 and CDR2 sequences are SNHLY and FYNNEI. After removal of 6 bases from V and 5 bases from J, the junction contained 9 bases not matched to a gene. The chain is built from TRBV2 and TRBJ1-6; 8 bases are shared with TRBD1. This clonotype was sampled from an adult woman who had mild COVID-19 (a few samples of this study predate the infection). Cell type and time point are not known. The specimen sequenced was PBMCs or a T cell subset sorted from them (not recorded which). The CDR3: CASSLQGVKHNSPLHF. Here the CDR3 DNA reads TGTGCCAGCAGCCTACAGGGGGTTAAACATAATTCACCCCTCCACTTT. Using reference TRBV2 and TRBJ1-6 for the parts outside the CDR3, the full variable domain is EPEVTQTPSHQVTQMGQEVILRCVPISNHLYFYWYRQILGQKVEFLVSFYNNEISEKSEIFDDQFSVERPDGSNFTLKIRSTKLEDSAMYFCASSLQGVKHNSPLHFGNGTRLTVT.